This entry is about one TCR beta chain. Its antigen is unknown. The trim removed 3 bases at V and 4 bases at J, leaving 4 bases unmatched. The CDR3 sequence is 14 residues long. CDR1 and CDR2 (germline): SGHRS, YFSETQ. This entry is derived from a study of identical twins. TCRdb redid the calling of the 5' RACE reads with MiXCR, one entry per CDR3 protein. The sample carries hundreds of thousands of distinct CDR3 sequences, 10% to 15% recorded once. Study outcomes and limitations: Twin pairs had excess sharing that was weaker in beta out-of-frame sequences.

A further study also used this sample, focusing on yellow fever vaccine responses in identical twins.

Sequenced: PBMCs. The sequence was collected from a woman under 30 in good health. The chain combines TRBV5-1 with TRBJ2-3; the match to TRBD2 covers 8 bases. CDR3 sequence (DNA): TGCGCCAGCAGCTCGGGGGGGAACGCAGATACGCAGTATTTT. Translation: CASSSGGNADTQYF.